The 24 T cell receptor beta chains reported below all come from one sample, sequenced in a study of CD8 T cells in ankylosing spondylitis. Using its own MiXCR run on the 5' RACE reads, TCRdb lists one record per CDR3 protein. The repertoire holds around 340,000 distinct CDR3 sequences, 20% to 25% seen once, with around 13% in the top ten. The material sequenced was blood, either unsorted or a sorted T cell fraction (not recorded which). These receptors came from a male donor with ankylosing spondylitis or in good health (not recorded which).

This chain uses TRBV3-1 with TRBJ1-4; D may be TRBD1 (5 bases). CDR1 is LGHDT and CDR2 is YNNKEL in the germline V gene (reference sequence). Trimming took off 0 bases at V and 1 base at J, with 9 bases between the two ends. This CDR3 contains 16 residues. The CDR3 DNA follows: TGTGCCAGCAGCCAAGATCAGGGAGGAACTAATGAAAAACTGTTTTTT. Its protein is CASSQDQGGTNEKLFF.

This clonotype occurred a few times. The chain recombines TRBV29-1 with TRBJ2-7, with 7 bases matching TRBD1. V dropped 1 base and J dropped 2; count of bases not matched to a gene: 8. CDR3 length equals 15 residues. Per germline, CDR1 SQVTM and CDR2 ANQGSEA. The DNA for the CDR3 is TGCAGCGTTGAAGTTGACTGGGACAGTACCTACGAGCAGTACTTC. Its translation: CSVEVDWDSTYEQYF.

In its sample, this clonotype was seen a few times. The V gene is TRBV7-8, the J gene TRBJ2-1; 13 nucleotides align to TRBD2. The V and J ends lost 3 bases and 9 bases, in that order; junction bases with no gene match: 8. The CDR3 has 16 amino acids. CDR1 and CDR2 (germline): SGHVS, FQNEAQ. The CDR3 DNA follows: TGTGCCAGCAGCTTTGCAACTAGCGGGGGGGCGGTTGAGCAGTTCTTC. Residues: CASSFATSGGAVEQFF.

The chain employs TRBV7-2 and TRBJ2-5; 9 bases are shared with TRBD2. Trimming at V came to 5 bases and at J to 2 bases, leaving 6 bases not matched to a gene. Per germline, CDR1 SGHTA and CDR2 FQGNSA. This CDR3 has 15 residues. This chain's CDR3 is CASSPSGGIQETQYF. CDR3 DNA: TGTGCCAGCAGCCCCAGCGGGGGGATACAAGAGACCCAGTACTTC. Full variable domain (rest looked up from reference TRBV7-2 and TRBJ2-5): GAGVSQSPSNKVTEKGKDVELRCDPISGHTALYWYRQSLGQGLEFLIYFQGNSAPDKSGLPSDRFSAERTGGSVSTLTIQRTQQEDSAVYLCASSPSGGIQETQYFGPGTRLLVL.

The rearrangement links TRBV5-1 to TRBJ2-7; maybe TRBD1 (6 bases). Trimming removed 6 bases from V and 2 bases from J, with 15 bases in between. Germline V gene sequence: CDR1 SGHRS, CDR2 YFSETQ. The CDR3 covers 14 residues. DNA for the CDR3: TGCGCCAGCACAGGGGACGATTCGACCTACGAGCAGTACTTC. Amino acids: CASTGDDSTYEQYF.

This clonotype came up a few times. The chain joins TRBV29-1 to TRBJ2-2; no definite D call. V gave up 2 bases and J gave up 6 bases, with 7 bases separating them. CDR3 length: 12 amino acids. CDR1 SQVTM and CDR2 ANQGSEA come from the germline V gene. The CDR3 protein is CSVEFEAGELFF. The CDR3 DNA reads TGCAGCGTTGAATTTGAGGCCGGGGAGCTGTTTTTT.

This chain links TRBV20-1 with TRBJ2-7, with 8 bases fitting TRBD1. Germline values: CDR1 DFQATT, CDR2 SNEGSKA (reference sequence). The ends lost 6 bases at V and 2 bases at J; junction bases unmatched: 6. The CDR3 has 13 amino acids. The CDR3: CSATPGGTYEQYF. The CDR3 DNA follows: TGCAGTGCAACCCCAGGGGGCACCTACGAGCAGTACTTC.

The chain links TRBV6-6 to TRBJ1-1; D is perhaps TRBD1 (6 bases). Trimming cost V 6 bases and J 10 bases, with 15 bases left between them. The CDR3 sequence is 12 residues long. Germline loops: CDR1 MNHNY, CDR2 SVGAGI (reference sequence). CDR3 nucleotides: TGTGCCAGCAGCCTTGGGACATCGGGAGCTTTCTTT. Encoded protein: CASSLGTSGAFF.

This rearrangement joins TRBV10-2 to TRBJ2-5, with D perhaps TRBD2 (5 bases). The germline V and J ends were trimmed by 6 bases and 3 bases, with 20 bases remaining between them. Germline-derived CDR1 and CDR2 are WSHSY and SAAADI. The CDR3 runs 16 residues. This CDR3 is CASRASVAGGKETQYF. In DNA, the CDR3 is TGCGCCAGCAGGGCCTCGGTGGCGGGTGGGAAAGAGACCCAGTACTTC.

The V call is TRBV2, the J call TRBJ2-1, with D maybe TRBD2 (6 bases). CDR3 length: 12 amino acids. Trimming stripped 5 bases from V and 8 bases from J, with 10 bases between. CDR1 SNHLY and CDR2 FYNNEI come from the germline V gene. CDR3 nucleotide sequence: TGTGCCAGCAGTCGACCTAGCGATGAGCAGTTCTTC. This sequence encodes CASSRPSDEQFF.

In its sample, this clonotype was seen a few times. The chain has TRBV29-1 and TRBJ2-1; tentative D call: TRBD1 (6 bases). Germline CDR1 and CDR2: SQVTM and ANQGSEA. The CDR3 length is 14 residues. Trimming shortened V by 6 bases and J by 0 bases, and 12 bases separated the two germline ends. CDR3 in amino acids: CSVALDSSYNEQFF. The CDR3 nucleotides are TGCAGCGTCGCCTTGGACAGCTCCTACAATGAGCAGTTCTTC.

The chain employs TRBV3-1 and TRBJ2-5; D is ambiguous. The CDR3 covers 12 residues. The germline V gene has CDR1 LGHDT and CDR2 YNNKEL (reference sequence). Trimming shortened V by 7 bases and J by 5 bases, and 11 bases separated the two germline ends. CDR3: CASTRMGETQYF. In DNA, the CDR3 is TGTGCCAGCACCCGGATGGGGGAGACCCAGTACTTC.

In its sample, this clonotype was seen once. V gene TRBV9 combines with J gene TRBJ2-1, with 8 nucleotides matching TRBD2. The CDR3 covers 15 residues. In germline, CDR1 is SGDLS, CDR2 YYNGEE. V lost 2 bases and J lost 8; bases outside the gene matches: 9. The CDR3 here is CASSVRGGSGDEQFF. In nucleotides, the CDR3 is TGTGCCAGCAGCGTCCGCGGGGGGAGCGGGGATGAGCAGTTCTTC.

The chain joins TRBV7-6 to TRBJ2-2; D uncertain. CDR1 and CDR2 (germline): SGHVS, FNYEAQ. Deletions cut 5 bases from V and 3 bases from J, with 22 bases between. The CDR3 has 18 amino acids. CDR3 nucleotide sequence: TGTGCCAGCAGCGCAGATCCGATCGACATGAGTCACACCGGGGAGCTGTTTTTT. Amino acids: CASSADPIDMSHTGELFF.

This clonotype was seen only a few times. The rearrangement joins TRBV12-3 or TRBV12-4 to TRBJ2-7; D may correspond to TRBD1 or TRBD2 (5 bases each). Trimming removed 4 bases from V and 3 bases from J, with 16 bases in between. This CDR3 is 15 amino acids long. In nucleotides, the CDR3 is TGTGCCAGCAGTTACCCCGGGACCGGGGACTACGAGCAGTACTTC. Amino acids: CASSYPGTGDYEQYF.

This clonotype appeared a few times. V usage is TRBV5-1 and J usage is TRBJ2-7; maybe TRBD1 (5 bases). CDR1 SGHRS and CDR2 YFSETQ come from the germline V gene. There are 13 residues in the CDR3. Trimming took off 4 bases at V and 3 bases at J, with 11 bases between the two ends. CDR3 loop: CASSQDKFYEQYF. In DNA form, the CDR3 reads TGCGCCAGCAGCCAGGACAAGTTCTACGAGCAGTACTTC. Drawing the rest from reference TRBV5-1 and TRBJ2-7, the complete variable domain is KAGVTQTPRYLIKTRGQQVTLSCSPISGHRSVSWYQQTPGQGLQFLFEYFSETQRNKGNFPGRFSGRQFSNSRSEMNVSTLELGDSALYLCASSQDKFYEQYFGPGTRLTVT.

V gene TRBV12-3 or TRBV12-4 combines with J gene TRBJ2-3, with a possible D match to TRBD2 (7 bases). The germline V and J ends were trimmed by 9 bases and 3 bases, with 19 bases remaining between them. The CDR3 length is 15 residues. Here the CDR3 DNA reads TGTGCCAGTGCCACCACTAGGGGGGGAACAGATACGCAGTATTTT. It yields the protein CASATTRGGTDTQYF.

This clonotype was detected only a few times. CDR3 sequence: CASSPFMNTEAFF. CDR3 in DNA: TGTGCCAGCAGCCCGTTTATGAACACTGAAGCTTTCTTT. The J gene is TRBJ1-1, the V gene TRBV27; D gene ambiguous. CDR3 length equals 13 residues. With 6 bases removed from V and 0 bases from J, the gap between germline ends came to 8 bases. Germline V gives CDR1 MNHEY, CDR2 SMNVEV (reference sequence).

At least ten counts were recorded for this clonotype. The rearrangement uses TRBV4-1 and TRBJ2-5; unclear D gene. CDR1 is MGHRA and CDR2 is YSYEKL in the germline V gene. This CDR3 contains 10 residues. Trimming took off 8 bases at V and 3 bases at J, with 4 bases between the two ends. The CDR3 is CASGEETQYF. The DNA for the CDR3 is TGCGCCAGCGGTGAAGAGACCCAGTACTTC.

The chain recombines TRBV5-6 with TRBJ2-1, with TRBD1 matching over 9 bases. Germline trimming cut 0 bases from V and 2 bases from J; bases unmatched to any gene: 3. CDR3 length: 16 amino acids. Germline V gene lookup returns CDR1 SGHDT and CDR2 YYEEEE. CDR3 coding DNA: TGTGCCAGCAGCTTGGGGACAGGGGAGGCCTACAATGAGCAGTTCTTC. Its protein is CASSLGTGEAYNEQFF.

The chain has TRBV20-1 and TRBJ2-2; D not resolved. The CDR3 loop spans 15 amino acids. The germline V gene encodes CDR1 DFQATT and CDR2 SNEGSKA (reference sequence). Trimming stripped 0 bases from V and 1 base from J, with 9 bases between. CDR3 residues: CSARDRRGNTGELFF. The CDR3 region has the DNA TGCAGTGCTAGAGATAGGAGAGGGAACACCGGGGAGCTGTTTTTT.

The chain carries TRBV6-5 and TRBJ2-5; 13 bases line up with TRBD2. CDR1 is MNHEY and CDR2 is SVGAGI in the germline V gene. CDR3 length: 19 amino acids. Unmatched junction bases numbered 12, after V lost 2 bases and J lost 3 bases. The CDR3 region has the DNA TGTGCCAGCAGTTACCCTTGGACTAGCGGGGGATTCTCCGAAGAGACCCAGTACTTC. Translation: CASSYPWTSGGFSEETQYF.

CDR3 residues: CASHEPGNSRYGYTF. The CDR3 coding sequence is TGTGCCAGCCACGAACCCGGTAATAGCCGCTATGGCTACACCTTC. The chain recombines TRBV6-1 with TRBJ1-2, with D unresolved. V was pared by 8 bases and J by 4 bases, with 20 bases between. This CDR3 has 15 residues. CDR1 MNHNS and CDR2 SASEGT come from the germline V gene.

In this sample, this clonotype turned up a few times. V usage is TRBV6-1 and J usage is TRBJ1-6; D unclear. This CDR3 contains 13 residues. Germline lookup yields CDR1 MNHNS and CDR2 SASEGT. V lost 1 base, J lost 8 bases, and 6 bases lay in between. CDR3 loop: CASSEVGYSPLHF. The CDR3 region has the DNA TGTGCCAGCAGTGAAGTTGGGTATTCACCCCTCCACTTT.